This T cell receptor beta chain was documented in a study of T cell responses to AZD1222 COVID-19 vaccine (dated by TCRdb to the early 2020s). For the study in its entirety: Because spike-specific TCR depth and breadth did not differ between the two schedules, AZD1222 recipients who got a second dose at roughly 4 weeks were pooled with those who got a second dose at roughly 12 weeks. TCR sequencing covered over 230 trial participants: about 210 given two doses of AZD1222 and 26 given two doses of MenACWY control vaccine. Trial participants were enrolled by age into subgroups of 18-55, 56-69 and 70-plus years, and around 150, 29 and 61 TCR-sequenced participants, respectively, were included in these subgroups.

Overall results and qualifications from the work: Because no samples from the day 14 peak response were available, repertoires could be characterized only after the peak T cell response. Most participants were white British and females outnumbered males, and the authors suggested that clonal diversity may have been underestimated. After two AZD1222 doses, spike-specific TCR breadth and depth were significantly higher than at day 0 and than in MenACWY recipients. Epitopes outside the regions mutated in the B.1.351 and B.1.1.7 variants were reportedly recognized by nearly half of the unique spike-specific TCRs. Only five or six AZD1222 recipients were SARS-CoV-2 seropositive at baseline, limiting conclusions about previously exposed vaccinees. The 56-69-year group was small, and its depth increase did not reach significance, likely because of low power. Vaccine-associated CD4 TCRs spanned the whole spike protein, with dominant responses in regions 160-218 and 743-854.

A word on this clone: Its antigen is still unknown. No base-level quality is on record; no much larger clone is a single base apart.

The CDR3 regions of human TCRbeta chains were subjected to immunosequencing. Under the source paper's analysis protocol: Repertoire TCRs were checked for matches against a reference library of SARS-CoV-2-specific TCRs that had been generated using the MIRA antigen-specificity platform. Breadth meant the fraction of unique TCRs that were SARS-CoV-2-associated, whereas depth meant the fraction of total T cells that were SARS-CoV-2-associated. Using the MIRA data, each spike-specific TCR was mapped to the spike region that the TCR reacts to and placed in a CD4 or CD8 class. Log10-transformed breadth and depth values were compared by one-way ANOVA with Sidak's multiple comparisons tests. TCRdb's version of the immuneACCESS table is confined to in-frame rearrangements and falls short of the full clone set. An unresolved V gene accounts for under half of the shortfall where checked; the remainder is of unknown origin. V, J and clone size reflect that table, while D and trimming were determined from the DNA. The sample yields 120,000 or so clones; about 90% were counted once. Of the sample, about 10% is held by the ten largest clones.

The time point label for this specimen denotes: baseline before first vaccination. Vaccinee samples were obtained from the UK trials COV001 and COV002, which included a single-blind randomized controlled phase 2/3 trial of AZD1222 (ChAdOx1 nCoV-19) in healthy adults. For TCRbeta chain sequencing, PBMC samples from trial participants were taken at day 0 and at day 28 after the second dose. Counted from cysteine to phenylalanine, this CDR3 has 12 amino acids. Solely the CDR3 DNA is kept, with 36 bases framed from the first base. From the germline V gene (reference sequence), CDR1 is LGHDT and CDR2 is YNNKEL. Trimming at the junction amounts to 6 bases on V and 5 bases on J, and the germline ends lie 8 bases apart.

This sequence originates from an adult in good health. The chain is made from TRBV3-1 (or the pseudogene TRBV3-2) and TRBJ2-1, and possibly TRBD2, on 6 matching bases. Material: peripheral blood, obtained on day 0 of AZD1222 vaccination. The CDR3 protein sequence reads: CASRGLDNEQFF. The nucleotide sequence reads as follows: TGTGCCAGCAGGGGACTTGACAATGAGCAGTTCTTC.